The 5 T cell receptor beta chains given below trace back to one sample, sequenced in a study of identical twins. Each CDR3 protein is one row after TCRdb ran MiXCR on the 5' RACE reads. This sample carries some 1,600,000 distinct CDR3 sequences, about 30% of them seen once, and the ten largest clones take about 0.3%. Sequencing input: cord blood. These receptors all come from a newborn girl in good health.

This clonotype was found once. This rearrangement joins TRBV7-2 to TRBJ2-7; possible D gene TRBD1, 6 bases. Trimming left V 7 bases short and J 2 bases short, with 18 bases between. The CDR3 runs 15 residues. CDR1 SGHTA and CDR2 FQGNSA come from the germline V gene. The CDR3 DNA is TGTGCCAGCACCCCATCCCCTCACAGGGCCTACGAGCAGTACTTC. Its protein product is CASTPSPHRAYEQYF.

The rearrangement joins TRBV11-2 to TRBJ2-7; 11 bases are a match to TRBD2. The CDR3 runs 18 residues. CDR1 and CDR2 from the germline V gene are SGHAT and FQNNGV. Germline trimming cut 1 base from V and 7 bases from J; bases unmatched to any gene: 15. The CDR3 spells CASSLGLAGGPSYNEQYF. The CDR3, as DNA: TGTGCCAGCAGCTTAGGCCTAGCGGGAGGACCTTCCTACAATGAGCAGTACTTC.

With respect to this clonotype: A much larger clone differs by one base, so this may be a read error. The CDR3 DNA sequence: TGTGACAGCAGTTTAAAAGGGGGACAGTTTAGCAATCAGCCCCAGCATTTT. This encodes CDSSLKGGQFSNQPQHF. V and J are TRBV12-3 or TRBV12-4 and TRBJ1-5; 7 nucleotides agree with TRBD1. CDR3 length equals 17 residues.

This rearrangement joins TRBV20-1 to TRBJ2-7; D not resolved. This CDR3 region has 16 residues. V gave up 3 bases and J gave up 0 bases, with 18 bases separating them. Per the germline V gene, CDR1 is DFQATT and CDR2 is SNEGSKA (reference sequence). The CDR3 DNA follows: TGCAGTGCTAGGGATCCTCGTGAATTAGGCTCCTACGAGCAGTACTTC. It is translated as CSARDPRELGSYEQYF.

The chain has TRBV24-1 and TRBJ2-7, with D possibly matching TRBD2 (6 bases). Trimming took 6 bases from V and 1 from J, leaving 12 bases between them. The CDR3 consists of 14 residues. Germline values: CDR1 KGHDR, CDR2 SFDVKD. CDR3 amino acids: CATSNSGGSYEQYF. CDR3 sequence (DNA): TGTGCCACCAGTAATAGCGGAGGGTCCTACGAGCAGTACTTC.